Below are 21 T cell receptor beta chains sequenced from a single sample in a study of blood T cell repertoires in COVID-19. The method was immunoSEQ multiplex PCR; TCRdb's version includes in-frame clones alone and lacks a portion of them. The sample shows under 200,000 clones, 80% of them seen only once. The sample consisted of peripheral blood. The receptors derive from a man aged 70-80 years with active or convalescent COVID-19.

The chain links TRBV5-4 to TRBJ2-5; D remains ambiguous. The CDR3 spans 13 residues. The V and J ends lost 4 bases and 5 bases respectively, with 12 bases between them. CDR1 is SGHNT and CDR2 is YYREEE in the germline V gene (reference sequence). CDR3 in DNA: TGTGCCAGCAGCCGTACTGGAGAGGAGACCCAGTACTTC. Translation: CASSRTGEETQYF.

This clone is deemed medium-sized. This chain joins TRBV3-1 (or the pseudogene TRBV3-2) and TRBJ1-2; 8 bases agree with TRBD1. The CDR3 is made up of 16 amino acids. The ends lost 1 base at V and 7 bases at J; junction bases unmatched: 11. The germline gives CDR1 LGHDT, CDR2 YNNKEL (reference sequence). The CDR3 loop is CASSQVAGGGWFGYTF. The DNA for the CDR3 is TGTGCCAGCAGCCAAGTGGCAGGGGGCGGATGGTTTGGCTACACCTTC.

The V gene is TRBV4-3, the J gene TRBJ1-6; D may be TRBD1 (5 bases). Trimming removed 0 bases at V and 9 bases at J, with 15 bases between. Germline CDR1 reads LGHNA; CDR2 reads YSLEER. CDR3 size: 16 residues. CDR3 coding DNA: TGCGCCAGCAGCCAAGACTTCGACAGTAACCTTTCACCCCTCCACTTT. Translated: CASSQDFDSNLSPLHF.

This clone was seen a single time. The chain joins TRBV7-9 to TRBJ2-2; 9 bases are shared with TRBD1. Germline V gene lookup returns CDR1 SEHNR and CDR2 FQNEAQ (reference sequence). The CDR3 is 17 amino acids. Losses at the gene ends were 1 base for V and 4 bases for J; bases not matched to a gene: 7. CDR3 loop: CASSLDSWDRVTGELFF. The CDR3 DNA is TGTGCCAGCAGCTTAGATTCTTGGGACAGGGTCACCGGGGAGCTGTTTTTT.

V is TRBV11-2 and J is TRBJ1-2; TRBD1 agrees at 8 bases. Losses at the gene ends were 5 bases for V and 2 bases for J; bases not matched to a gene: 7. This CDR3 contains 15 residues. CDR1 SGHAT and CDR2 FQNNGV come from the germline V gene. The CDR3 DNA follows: TGTGCCAGCAGCCCTCGGACAGGGCCGAACTATGGCTACACCTTC. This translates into CASSPRTGPNYGYTF.

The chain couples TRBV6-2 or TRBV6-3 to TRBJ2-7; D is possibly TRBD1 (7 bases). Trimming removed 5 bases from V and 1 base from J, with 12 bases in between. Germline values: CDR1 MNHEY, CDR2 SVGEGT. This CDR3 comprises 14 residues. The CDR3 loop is CASSRQGLSYEQYF. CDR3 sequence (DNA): TGTGCCAGCAGTAGACAGGGACTTTCCTACGAGCAGTACTTC.

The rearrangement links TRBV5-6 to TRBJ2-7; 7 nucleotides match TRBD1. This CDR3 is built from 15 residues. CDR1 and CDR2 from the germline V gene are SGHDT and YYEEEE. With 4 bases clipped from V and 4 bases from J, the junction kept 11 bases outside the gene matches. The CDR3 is CASSAGPGQTYEQYF. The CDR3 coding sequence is TGTGCCAGCAGCGCCGGACCGGGACAGACATACGAGCAGTACTTC. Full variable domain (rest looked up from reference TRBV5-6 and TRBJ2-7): DAGVTQSPTHLIKTRGQQVTLRCSPKSGHDTVSWYQQALGQGPQFIFQYYEEEERQRGNFPDRFSGHQFPNYSSELNVNALLLGDSALYLCASSAGPGQTYEQYFGPGTRLTVT.

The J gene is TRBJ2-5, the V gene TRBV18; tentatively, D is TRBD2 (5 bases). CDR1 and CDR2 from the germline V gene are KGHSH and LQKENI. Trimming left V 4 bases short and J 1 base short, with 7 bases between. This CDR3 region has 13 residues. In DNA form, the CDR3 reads TGTGCCAGCTCACAAGGACTCCAAGAGACCCAGTACTTC. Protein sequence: CASSQGLQETQYF. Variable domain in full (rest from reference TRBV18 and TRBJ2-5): NAGVMQNPRHLVRRRGQEARLRCSPMKGHSHVYWYRQLPEEGLKFMVYLQKENIIDESGMPKERFSAEFPKEGPSILRIQQVVRGDSAAYFCASSQGLQETQYFGPGTRLLVL.

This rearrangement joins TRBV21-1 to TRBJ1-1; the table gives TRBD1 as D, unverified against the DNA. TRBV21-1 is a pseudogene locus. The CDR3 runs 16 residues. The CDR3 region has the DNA TGTGCCAGCAGTCCTTACCCGAGCTATTCAGGCGCTGAAGCTTTCTTT. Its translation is CASSPYPSYSGAEAFF.

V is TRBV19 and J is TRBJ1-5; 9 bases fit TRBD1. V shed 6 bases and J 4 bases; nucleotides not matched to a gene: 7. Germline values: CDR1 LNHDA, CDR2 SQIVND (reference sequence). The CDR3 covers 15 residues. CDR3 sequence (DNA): TGTGCCAGTAGCCAACCGGGACAGGGTAATCAGCCCCAGCATTTT. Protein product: CASSQPGQGNQPQHF.

The CDR3, as DNA: TGTGCCAGCTCTAGGAGCGACTATGGCTACACCTTC. Its translation: CASSRSDYGYTF. The rearrangement links TRBV28 to TRBJ1-2, with unresolved D. V shed 8 bases and J shed 3 bases, with 10 bases lying between them. The germline V gene encodes CDR1 MDHEN and CDR2 SYDVKM. CDR3 length: 12 residues.

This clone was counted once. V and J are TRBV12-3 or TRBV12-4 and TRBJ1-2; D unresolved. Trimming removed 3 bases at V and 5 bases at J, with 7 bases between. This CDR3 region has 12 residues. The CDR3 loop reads CASSFAGYGYTF. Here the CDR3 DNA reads TGTGCCAGCAGTTTTGCAGGATATGGCTACACCTTC.

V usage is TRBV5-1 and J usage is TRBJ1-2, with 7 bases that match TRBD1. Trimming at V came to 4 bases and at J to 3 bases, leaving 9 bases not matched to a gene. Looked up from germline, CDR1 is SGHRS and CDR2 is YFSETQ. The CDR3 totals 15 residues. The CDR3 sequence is CASSAGDSQYYGYTF. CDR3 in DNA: TGCGCCAGCAGCGCAGGGGACAGCCAATACTATGGCTACACCTTC.

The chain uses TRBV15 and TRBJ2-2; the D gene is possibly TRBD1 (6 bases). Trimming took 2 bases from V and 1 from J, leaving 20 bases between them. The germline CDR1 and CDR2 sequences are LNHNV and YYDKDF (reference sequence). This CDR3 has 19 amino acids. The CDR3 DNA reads TGTGCCACCAGCAGAATCAGGGGACGCCGAACACTGAACACCGGGGAGCTGTTTTTT. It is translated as CATSRIRGRRTLNTGELFF.

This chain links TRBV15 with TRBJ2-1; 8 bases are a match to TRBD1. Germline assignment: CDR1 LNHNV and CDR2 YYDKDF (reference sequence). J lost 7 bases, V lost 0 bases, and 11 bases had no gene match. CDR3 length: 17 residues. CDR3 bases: TGTGCCACCAGCAGAGATATTGGGCAGGGGGCTTGGAATGAGCAGTTCTTC. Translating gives CATSRDIGQGAWNEQFF.

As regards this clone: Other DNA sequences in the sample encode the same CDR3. The CDR3 region is CASSQDVGQANTGELFF. CDR3 coding DNA: TGCGCCAGCAGCCAAGATGTAGGACAAGCGAACACCGGGGAGCTGTTTTTT. V gene TRBV4-1 combines with J gene TRBJ2-2; TRBD1 is a possible D gene (5 bases). The CDR3 contains 17 residues. Trimming left V 0 bases short and J 0 bases short, with 11 bases between. The germline V gene encodes CDR1 MGHRA and CDR2 YSYEKL.

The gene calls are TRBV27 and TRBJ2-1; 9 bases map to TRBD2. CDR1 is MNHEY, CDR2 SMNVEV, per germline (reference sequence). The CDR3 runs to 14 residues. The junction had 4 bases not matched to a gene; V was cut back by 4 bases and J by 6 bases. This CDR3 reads CASSWWREGNEQFF. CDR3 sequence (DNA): TGTGCCAGCAGTTGGTGGCGGGAGGGCAATGAGCAGTTCTTC.

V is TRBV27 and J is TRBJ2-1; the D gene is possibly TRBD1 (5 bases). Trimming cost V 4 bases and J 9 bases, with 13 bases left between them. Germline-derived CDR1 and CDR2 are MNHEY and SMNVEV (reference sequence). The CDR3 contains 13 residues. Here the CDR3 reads CASSYQGYAEQFF. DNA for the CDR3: TGTGCCAGCAGTTATCAGGGATATGCTGAGCAGTTCTTC.

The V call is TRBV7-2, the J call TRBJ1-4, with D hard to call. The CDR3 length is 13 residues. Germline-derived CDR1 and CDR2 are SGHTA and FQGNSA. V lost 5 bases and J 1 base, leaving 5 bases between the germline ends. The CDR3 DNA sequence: TGTGCCAGCAGCCCCGGAACTAATGAAAAACTGTTTTTT. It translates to CASSPGTNEKLFF. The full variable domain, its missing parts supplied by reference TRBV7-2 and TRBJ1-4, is GAGVSQSPSNKVTEKGKDVELRCDPISGHTALYWYRQSLGQGLEFLIYFQGNSAPDKSGLPSDRFSAERTGGSVSTLTIQRTQQEDSAVYLCASSPGTNEKLFFGSGTQLSVL.

The CDR3 bases are TGCGCCAGCAGTGATCAGGGAAAGAATGAAAAACTGTTTTTT. This gives the protein CASSDQGKNEKLFF. The chain combines TRBV10-2 with TRBJ1-4; TRBD1 is a possible D gene (5 bases). The CDR3 length is 14 residues. Deletions cut 3 bases from V and 5 bases from J, with 10 bases between. The germline gives CDR1 WSHSY, CDR2 SAAADI.

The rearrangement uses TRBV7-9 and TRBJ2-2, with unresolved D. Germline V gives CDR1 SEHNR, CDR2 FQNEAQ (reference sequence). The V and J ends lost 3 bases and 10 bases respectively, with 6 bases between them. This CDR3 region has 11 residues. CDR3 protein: CASSLLKELFF. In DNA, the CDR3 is TGTGCCAGCAGCTTGCTAAAGGAGCTGTTTTTT.